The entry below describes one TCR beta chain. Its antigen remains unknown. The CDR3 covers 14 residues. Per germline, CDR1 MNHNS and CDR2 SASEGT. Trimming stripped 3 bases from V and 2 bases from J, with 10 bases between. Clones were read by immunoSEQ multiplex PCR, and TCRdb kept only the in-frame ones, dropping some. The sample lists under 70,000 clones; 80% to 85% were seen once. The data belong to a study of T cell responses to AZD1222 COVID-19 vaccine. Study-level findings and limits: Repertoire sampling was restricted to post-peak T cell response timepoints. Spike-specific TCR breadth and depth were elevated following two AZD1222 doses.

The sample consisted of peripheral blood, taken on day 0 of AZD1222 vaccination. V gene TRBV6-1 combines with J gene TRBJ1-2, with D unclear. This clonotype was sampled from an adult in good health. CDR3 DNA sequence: TGTGCCAGCAGTGAGGCCAGGACCAACTATGGCTACACCTTC. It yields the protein CASSEARTNYGYTF.